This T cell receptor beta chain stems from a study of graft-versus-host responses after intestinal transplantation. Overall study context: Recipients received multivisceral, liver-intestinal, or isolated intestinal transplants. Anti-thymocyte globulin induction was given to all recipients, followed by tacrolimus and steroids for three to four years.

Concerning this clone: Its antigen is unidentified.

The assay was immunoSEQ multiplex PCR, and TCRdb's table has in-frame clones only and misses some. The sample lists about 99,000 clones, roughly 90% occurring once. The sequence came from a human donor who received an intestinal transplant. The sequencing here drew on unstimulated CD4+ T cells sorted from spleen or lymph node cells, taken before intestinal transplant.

CDR3 amino acids: CASSPPGQSNEKLFF. The DNA of the CDR3 is TGTGCCAGCTCGCCTCCGGGACAGAGTAATGAAAAACTGTTTTTT. V and J are TRBV18 and TRBJ1-4; TRBD1 agrees at 7 bases. The germline V gene encodes CDR1 KGHSH and CDR2 LQKENI. J lost 4 bases, V lost 6 bases, and 8 bases had no gene match. The CDR3 spans 15 residues.